The 26 T cell receptor beta chains below come from one sample, sequenced in a study of identical twins. TCRdb recomputed calls from the 5' RACE reads with MiXCR, one row per CDR3 protein. Of under 900,000 distinct CDR3 sequences in the sample, 9% to 15% were seen once. These same data were also listed under a study on yellow fever vaccine responses in identical twins.

Sample: PBMCs. The receptors were sampled from a woman aged 18-29 years in good health.

This clonotype was detected a few times. The rearrangement joins TRBV20-1 to TRBJ2-1; 11 bases match TRBD2. J was trimmed by 4 bases and V by 3 bases; bases with no gene match: 8. Germline values: CDR1 DFQATT, CDR2 SNEGSKA (reference sequence). There are 16 residues in the CDR3. The CDR3 DNA is TGCAGTGCTAGCGCCACCCTAGCGGGAGGTTACAATGAGCAGTTCTTC. Translation: CSASATLAGGYNEQFF.

CDR3 loop: CASSLGGEGMMPEQETQYF. The CDR3 DNA sequence: TGTGCCAGCAGCTTAGGCGGCGAGGGGATGATGCCTGAACAAGAGACCCAGTACTTC. This chain links TRBV11-2 with TRBJ2-5; either TRBD1 or TRBD2 may supply D (5 bases each). V was shortened by 1 base and J by 2 bases, with 23 bases between the two germline ends. Looked up from germline, CDR1 is SGHAT and CDR2 is FQNNGV. This CDR3 is built from 19 residues.

This clonotype came up a few times. The V and J genes are TRBV20-1 and TRBJ2-1, with D maybe TRBD1 (6 bases). Germline V lookup: CDR1 DFQATT, CDR2 SNEGSKA (reference sequence). The CDR3 extends over 15 amino acids. With 0 bases removed from V and 3 bases from J, the gap between germline ends came to 12 bases. CDR3: CSARDMGTYYNEQFF. The CDR3 region has the DNA TGCAGTGCTAGAGATATGGGGACATACTACAATGAGCAGTTCTTC.

In its sample, this clonotype was seen a few times. This chain uses TRBV2 with TRBJ1-2; D unresolved. This CDR3 comprises 16 residues. CDR1 and CDR2 from the germline V gene are SNHLY and FYNNEI. The V gene lost 7 bases and the J gene lost 2 bases, with 20 bases spanning the gap. For the CDR3, the DNA is TGTGCCAGCACTGGTACCAGAGACTTGGGGAACTATGGCTACACCTTC. It specifies CASTGTRDLGNYGYTF.

The gene calls are TRBV2 and TRBJ2-7, with D perhaps matching TRBD2 (5 bases). With 4 bases removed from V and 4 bases from J, the gap between germline ends came to 17 bases. The CDR3 totals 15 residues. Germline CDR1 SNHLY, CDR2 FYNNEI. The CDR3 region has the DNA TGTGCCAGCAGTGGAGCGGCGTCCTCTTTTTACGAGCAGTACTTC. This gives the protein CASSGAASSFYEQYF.

This clonotype was recorded at least ten times. The V call is TRBV12-3 or TRBV12-4, the J call TRBJ1-1; no reliable D call. The CDR3 has 11 residues. Between the trimmed V and J ends, which lost 6 bases and 11 bases, there was a span of 13 bases. CDR3 nucleotides: TGTGCCAGCAGAACGGCGACGGCGGCTTTCTTT. Translated, it gives CASRTATAAFF.

This clonotype was seen a handful of times. The chain employs TRBV5-1 and TRBJ2-7; D is unclear. Germline V CDR1 and CDR2: SGHRS, YFSETQ. V was trimmed by 0 bases and J by 2 bases, leaving 6 bases between them. The CDR3 runs to 13 residues. CDR3: CASSLERTYEQYV. In DNA, the CDR3 is TGCGCCAGCAGCTTGGAACGGACCTACGAGCAGTACGTC.

This clonotype was seen ten or more times. This chain links TRBV4-2 with TRBJ1-5; D is uncertain. Germline V gives CDR1 LGHNA, CDR2 YNFKEQ. The CDR3 extends over 14 amino acids. V gave up 0 bases and J gave up 4 bases, with 7 bases separating them. Here the CDR3 reads CASSQDPGNQPQHF. The CDR3 bases are TGTGCCAGCAGCCAAGATCCGGGAAATCAGCCCCAGCATTTT.

This clonotype was recorded a few times. The chain has TRBV5-1 and TRBJ2-1; TRBD1 matches at 8 bases. Germline CDR1 and CDR2: SGHRS and YFSETQ. J was trimmed by 4 bases and V by 0 bases; bases with no gene match: 6. The CDR3 length is 16 residues. CDR3 protein: CASSLAGQGGYNEQFF. DNA of the CDR3: TGCGCCAGCAGCTTGGCTGGACAGGGTGGGTACAATGAGCAGTTCTTC.

The chain uses TRBV15 and TRBJ2-2; 13 bases map to TRBD2. V lost 3 bases and J lost 6; bases outside the gene matches: 7. CDR3 length: 17 residues. Germline V gene lookup returns CDR1 LNHNV and CDR2 YYDKDF (reference sequence). The CDR3 here is CATSSVGTSGIAGELFF. The CDR3 nucleotides read TGTGCCACCAGCAGCGTCGGGACTAGCGGGATAGCCGGGGAGCTGTTTTTT.

This clonotype has a handful of counts. CDR3 nucleotides: TGTGCCAGCTCTACCCCTGCCGGACAGGTCCACAATGAGCAGTTCTTC. Amino acids: CASSTPAGQVHNEQFF. The chain couples TRBV18 to TRBJ2-1; 7 bases are shared with TRBD1. V trimming: 6 bases; J trimming: 5 bases; junction bases outside the gene matches: 13. The CDR3 is made up of 16 amino acids. From germline, CDR1 is KGHSH and CDR2 LQKENI.

The J gene is TRBJ2-7, the V gene TRBV7-8; D is possibly TRBD1 or TRBD2 (5 bases each). The CDR3 covers 16 residues. In germline, CDR1 is SGHVS, CDR2 FQNEAQ. The V and J ends lost 5 bases and 2 bases respectively, with 19 bases between them. DNA of the CDR3: TGTGCCAGCAGCCAACTGGGACCGCGAGGCACCTACGAGCAGTACTTC. It codes for CASSQLGPRGTYEQYF.

This clonotype turned up a few times. The chain combines TRBV2 with TRBJ2-3, with D perhaps TRBD2 (7 bases). V was trimmed by 3 bases and J by 1 base, leaving 11 bases between them. Germline V lookup: CDR1 SNHLY, CDR2 FYNNEI. This CDR3 is built from 15 residues. CDR3 region: CASSETGGGTDTQYF. The DNA of the CDR3 is TGTGCCAGCAGTGAGACGGGGGGCGGCACAGATACGCAGTATTTT.

The gene calls are TRBV28 and TRBJ1-4; D perhaps matches TRBD1 (6 bases). This CDR3 is built from 13 residues. Germline-derived CDR1 and CDR2 are MDHEN and SYDVKM. Between the trimmed V and J ends, which lost 10 bases and 8 bases, there was a span of 17 bases. The CDR3 coding sequence is TGTGCCACCCAGGACAGCGCTGGGGAAAAACTGTTTTTT. It translates to CATQDSAGEKLFF.

This clonotype was counted between two and nine times. This chain uses TRBV25-1 with TRBJ2-1; maybe TRBD1 (6 bases). Trimming removed 4 bases at V and 4 bases at J, with 14 bases between. CDR3 size: 15 residues. Per the germline V gene, CDR1 is MGHDK and CDR2 is SYGVNS. CDR3 DNA: TGTGCCAGCAGTGGTCATGGTGACAGGTACAATGAGCAGTTCTTC. Translated, it gives CASSGHGDRYNEQFF.

The sample holds many counts of this clonotype. The chain employs TRBV5-1 and TRBJ2-3; the D gene is possibly TRBD1 (5 bases). Trimming removed 3 bases at V and 5 bases at J, with 13 bases between. Per germline, CDR1 SGHRS and CDR2 YFSETQ. The CDR3 has 14 amino acids. The CDR3 nucleotides read TGCGCCAGCAGCTATGTGGCCCAGGGAGATACGCAGTATTTT. Protein product: CASSYVAQGDTQYF.

In this sample, this clonotype turned up many times. The rearrangement uses TRBV20-1 and TRBJ2-1; a possible D gene is TRBD1 (5 bases). The CDR3 consists of 15 residues. Trimming stripped 4 bases from V and 8 bases from J, with 21 bases between. The V gene's germline CDR1 is DFQATT and CDR2 SNEGSKA (reference sequence). CDR3 region: CSAMSVPTKGYEQFF. CDR3 nucleotides: TGCAGTGCTATGTCCGTCCCCACCAAGGGGTATGAGCAGTTCTTC.

This clonotype has a handful of counts. The chain has TRBV2 and TRBJ2-6; TRBD2 matches at 11 bases. The CDR3 consists of 18 residues. Trimming took 6 bases from V and 0 from J; bases not matched to a gene: 7. Germline V gene lookup returns CDR1 SNHLY and CDR2 FYNNEI. The CDR3 protein is CASSPLAGAGSGANVLTF. In nucleotides, the CDR3 is TGTGCCAGCAGCCCACTAGCGGGGGCTGGCTCTGGGGCCAACGTCCTGACTTTC. The full variable domain, completed using reference TRBV2 and TRBJ2-6, is EPEVTQTPSHQVTQMGQEVILRCVPISNHLYFYWYRQILGQKVEFLVSFYNNEISEKSEIFDDQFSVERPDGSNFTLKIRSTKLEDSAMYFCASSPLAGAGSGANVLTFGAGSRLTVL.

Ten or more counts support this clonotype. The chain carries TRBV7-9 and TRBJ1-5; no definite D call. This CDR3 contains 16 residues. Per the germline V gene, CDR1 is SEHNR and CDR2 is FQNEAQ (reference sequence). Trimming removed 1 base at V and 10 bases at J, with 20 bases between. The CDR3 reads CASSLELPNRVGPQHF. Written as DNA, the CDR3 is TGTGCCAGCAGCTTAGAACTCCCGAACCGGGTGGGACCCCAGCATTTT.

V is TRBV20-1 and J is TRBJ2-3; 9 bases line up with TRBD2. The CDR3 totals 15 residues. V trimming: 0 bases; J trimming: 3 bases; junction bases outside the gene matches: 4. CDR1 and CDR2 from the germline V gene are DFQATT and SNEGSKA (reference sequence). DNA for the CDR3: TGCAGTGCTAGAGATTCAAGCGGGAGGACAGATACGCAGTATTTT. This encodes CSARDSSGRTDTQYF.

V gene TRBV14 combines with J gene TRBJ2-1; TRBD1 matches 9 bases. The CDR3 runs 18 residues. Germline-derived CDR1 and CDR2 are SGHDN and FVKESK. V shed 0 bases, J shed 1 base, and the junction held 7 bases outside the gene matches. The CDR3 sequence: CASSQERSGTGSYNEQFF. The CDR3 coding sequence is TGTGCCAGCAGCCAAGAGAGATCTGGGACAGGGTCCTACAATGAGCAGTTCTTC.

This clonotype has ten or more counts. V and J are TRBV20-1 and TRBJ2-3; D is possibly TRBD2 (6 bases). The germline V gene has CDR1 DFQATT and CDR2 SNEGSKA (reference sequence). V lost 7 bases to trimming and J lost 1 base, with 12 bases between them. The CDR3 is 13 residues long. The CDR3 here is CSVRGLGTDTQYF. The CDR3 nucleotides read TGCAGTGTAAGGGGACTGGGCACAGATACGCAGTATTTT.

This clonotype was recorded at least ten times. This CDR3 is CASNKGAGVKDNEQFF. CDR3 nucleotide sequence: TGCGCCAGCAATAAGGGGGCGGGAGTTAAGGACAATGAGCAGTTCTTC. The rearrangement uses TRBV5-1 and TRBJ2-1; TRBD1 or TRBD2 may be the D gene (7 bases each). Looked up from germline, CDR1 is SGHRS and CDR2 is YFSETQ. The CDR3 runs 16 residues. Trimming cost V 6 bases and J 5 bases, with 21 bases left between them.

This clonotype was seen a handful of times. This chain joins TRBV7-3 and TRBJ2-1; D remains ambiguous. This CDR3 has 16 residues. Trimming stripped 5 bases from V and 0 bases from J, with 14 bases between. The germline V gene has CDR1 SGHTA and CDR2 FQGTGA. CDR3 DNA: TGTGCCAGCAGCAAAAGTGGCATTAGCTCCTACAATGAGCAGTTCTTC. Its translation: CASSKSGISSYNEQFF.

J is TRBJ1-4 and V is TRBV14; D not certain. The CDR3 sequence is 16 residues long. Germline CDR1 SGHDN, CDR2 FVKESK. Trimming took off 0 bases at V and 0 bases at J, with 8 bases between the two ends. This CDR3 reads CASSQDNRATNEKLFF. CDR3 nucleotides: TGTGCCAGCAGCCAAGATAACAGAGCAACTAATGAAAAACTGTTTTTT.

This clonotype was observed many times. This chain joins TRBV21-1 and TRBJ2-7; the DNA was not used to check the table's D call, TRBD1. TRBV21-1 is designated a pseudogene. The CDR3 has 14 residues. CDR3 DNA sequence: TGTGCCAGCAGCATCCGACAGGGGACCTACGAGCAGTACTTC. It yields the protein CASSIRQGTYEQYF.